This T cell receptor beta chain was found in a study of blood T cell repertoires in COVID-19. For the study at large: Sources were T cells, B-cell-depleted T cells, or PBMCs; the material itself was cDNA or gDNA.

In the original processing: Quantification of nucleated cells was approximated via reference gene primer amplification. The repertoire was sequenced with immunoSEQ multiplex PCR; TCRdb's copy has only in-frame clones and lacks some. The D gene and trimming were derived from the DNA, and the V and J assignments and clone size from that table. Of about 8,700 clones in the sample, around 92% were seen once. Per germline, CDR1 SEHNR and CDR2 FQNEAQ (reference sequence). V was pared by 1 base and J by 2 bases, with 6 bases between. The CDR3 runs 15 residues. V is TRBV7-9 and J is TRBJ2-6; maybe TRBD2 (6 bases). Specimen: peripheral blood. The origin of this receptor is a woman between 45 and 65 years old with active COVID-19. DNA of the CDR3: TGTGCCAGCAGCTTAGGGGGGGCTGGGGCCAACGTCCTGACTTTC. This translates into CASSLGGAGANVLTF.